This TCR beta chain was sequenced in a study of blood T cells in healthy people across ages. V shed 2 bases and J shed 3 bases, with 7 bases lying between them. The CDR3 length is 12 residues. From germline, CDR1 is DFQATT and CDR2 SNEGSKA (reference sequence). A second PCR, run for roughly 7 to 12 cycles, used a sample-barcoded 5' primer plus a J-beta primer mix. TCRdb independently ran MiXCR on the 5' RACE reads; one entry per CDR3 protein. This table holds hundreds of thousands of distinct CDR3 sequences, around 21% found once. The receptor was isolated from a man in his 70s in good health. This chain links TRBV20-1 with TRBJ1-1, with a possible D match to TRBD1 (5 bases). The sample taken for sequencing was blood. In nucleotides, the CDR3 is TGCAGTGCTAGAACGGGGGACACTGAAGCTTTCTTT. Protein sequence: CSARTGDTEAFF.